Listed here are 15 T cell receptor beta chains from one sample, sequenced in a study of OX40 agonist ivuxolimab in advanced cancers. TCRdb's table, derived via immunoSEQ multiplex PCR, lists solely in-frame clones and lacks some. The table lists approximately 16,000 clones, approximately 77% of them singletons, with about an eighth in the top ten. The sequenced sample was CD4+ or CD8+ T cells sorted from blood, obtained in a trial of the OX40 agonist ivuxolimab. The receptors here all came from an adult with an advanced solid tumor such as melanoma, head and neck, liver or kidney cancer.

This clone occurred once. This chain joins TRBV6-5 and TRBJ1-2, with D perhaps matching TRBD1 (5 bases). CDR1 and CDR2 (germline): MNHEY, SVGAGI. The CDR3 totals 16 residues. V lost 0 bases and J 4 bases, leaving 15 bases between the germline ends. The CDR3 DNA follows: TGTGCCAGCAGTTACTCGGGGCCGGACGATATCTATGGCTACACCTTC. Its protein product is CASSYSGPDDIYGYTF.

This rearrangement joins TRBV6-4 to TRBJ2-3, with 7 bases identical to TRBD2. Germline V CDR1 and CDR2: MRHNA, SNTAGT. The CDR3 is made up of 15 amino acids. Germline trimming cut 0 bases from V and 4 bases from J; bases unmatched to any gene: 4. CDR3 sequence: CASSDSGGSADTQYF. The CDR3 nucleotides are TGTGCCAGCAGTGACTCGGGGGGGTCAGCAGATACGCAGTATTTT.

The gene calls are TRBV5-1 and TRBJ2-1; D is unresolved. The CDR3 has 16 residues. Per the germline V gene, CDR1 is SGHRS and CDR2 is YFSETQ. V lost 3 bases, J lost 0 bases, and 13 bases lay in between. The DNA of the CDR3 is TGCGCCAGCAGCTCCCCTGGCCAAAGCTCCTACAATGAGCAGTTCTTC. Protein sequence: CASSSPGQSSYNEQFF.

The chain recombines TRBV28 with TRBJ1-1; the D is unclear. The V end lost 8 bases, the J end lost 4 bases, and 8 bases lay between the germline ends. This CDR3 region has 11 residues. Germline V gene sequence: CDR1 MDHEN, CDR2 SYDVKM. The CDR3 sequence is CASGQGTEAFF. DNA of the CDR3: TGTGCCAGCGGCCAAGGCACTGAAGCTTTCTTT.

V is TRBV7-6 and J is TRBJ2-7; D uncertain. Germline assignment: CDR1 SGHVS and CDR2 FNYEAQ. Between the trimmed V and J ends, which lost 0 bases and 2 bases, there was a span of 5 bases. The CDR3 covers 13 residues. The CDR3 spells CASSLASAYEQYF. The CDR3 region has the DNA TGTGCCAGCAGCTTAGCGTCGGCCTACGAGCAGTACTTC.

This CDR3 is CASSLGGRAYNEQFF. In nucleotides, the CDR3 is TGTGCCAGCAGCCTCGGAGGGAGGGCTTACAATGAGCAGTTCTTC. The chain recombines TRBV5-4 with TRBJ2-1; 7 positions agree with TRBD2. The germline V gene encodes CDR1 SGHNT and CDR2 YYREEE (reference sequence). The length of the CDR3 is 15 residues. The J segment lost 4 bases and the V segment lost 4 bases, leaving 8 bases of the junction unmatched. Full variable domain (missing parts from reference TRBV5-4 and TRBJ2-1): ETGVTQSPTHLIKTRGQQVTLRCSSQSGHNTVSWYQQALGQGPQFIFQYYREEENGRGNFPPRFSGLQFPNYSSELNVNALELDDSALYLCASSLGGRAYNEQFFGPGTRLTVL.

The V gene is TRBV2, the J gene TRBJ1-6; 9 bases align to TRBD1. Germline values: CDR1 SNHLY, CDR2 FYNNEI. V lost 6 bases, J lost 8 bases, and 17 bases stayed unmatched. There are 18 residues in the CDR3. The CDR3 nucleotides read TGTGCCAGCAGGGTCCCGGGACAGGGATCGATAGGTCATTCACCCCTCCACTTT. As protein: CASRVPGQGSIGHSPLHF.

The chain is built from TRBV19 and TRBJ2-5; TRBD2 might be the D (6 bases). V lost 6 bases to trimming and J lost 5 bases, with 16 bases between them. This CDR3 region has 14 residues. CDR1 and CDR2 (germline): LNHDA, SQIVND (reference sequence). Written as DNA, the CDR3 is TGTGCCAGTAGCGGGACTGAACTATTCGAGACCCAGTACTTC. This translates into CASSGTELFETQYF.

This clone has a single count. The chain has TRBV6-6 and TRBJ1-1; TRBD1 matches 8 bases. The length of the CDR3 is 15 residues. The junction had 8 bases not matched to a gene; V was cut back by 2 bases and J by 6 bases. The germline V gene has CDR1 MNHNY and CDR2 SVGAGI (reference sequence). CDR3 protein: CASSYHAGGKAEAFF. CDR3 DNA: TGTGCCAGCAGTTACCATGCAGGGGGCAAGGCTGAAGCTTTCTTT.

The table lists this clone with a few counts. The chain joins TRBV7-9 to TRBJ2-5; a weak D match, TRBD1 (6 bases). The V end was cut by 0 bases, the J end by 0 bases, with 14 bases between. Germline V gene sequence: CDR1 SEHNR, CDR2 FQNEAQ (reference sequence). CDR3 length: 17 residues. CDR3 region: CASSLAGAGVHQETQYF. CDR3 in DNA: TGTGCCAGCAGCTTAGCCGGGGCAGGGGTTCACCAAGAGACCCAGTACTTC.

The gene calls are TRBV10-3 and TRBJ2-1, with unresolved D. V lost 4 bases, J lost 4 bases, and 14 bases lay in between. CDR3 length: 15 residues. Germline V gives CDR1 ENHRY, CDR2 SYGVKD. The CDR3 bases are TGTGCCATCAGTGCACTAACAATGGGGTACAATGAGCAGTTCTTC. Translating it yields CAISALTMGYNEQFF.

V usage is TRBV27 and J usage is TRBJ1-1; possibly TRBD1 for D (6 bases). Germline V gene lookup returns CDR1 MNHEY and CDR2 SMNVEV (reference sequence). This CDR3 contains 14 residues. The V and J ends lost 2 bases and 4 bases respectively, with 11 bases between them. CDR3 in DNA: TGTGCCAGCAGTTTACAGGGGTTCGGCACTGAAGCTTTCTTT. This gives the protein CASSLQGFGTEAFF.

The V gene is TRBV7-2, the J gene TRBJ1-6, with D unresolved. Germline V CDR1 and CDR2: SGHTA, FQGNSA. The CDR3 sequence is 16 residues long. The V gene lost 0 bases and the J gene lost 4 bases, with 10 bases spanning the gap. For the CDR3, the DNA is TGTGCCAGCAGCTTAGCGTATGCTTTATATAATTCACCCCTCCACTTT. Protein: CASSLAYALYNSPLHF.

V gene TRBV27 combines with J gene TRBJ2-7, with TRBD1 matching over 9 bases. Trimming cost V 2 bases and J 2 bases; bases outside gene matches: 4. In germline, CDR1 is MNHEY, CDR2 SMNVEV (reference sequence). The CDR3 loop spans 15 amino acids. The CDR3 DNA sequence: TGTGCCAGCAGTTTAGTAGGGACAGGGACCTACGAGCAGTACTTC. Translating it yields CASSLVGTGTYEQYF.

This clone was counted a few times. This rearrangement joins TRBV5-8 to TRBJ2-7; no firm D call. The germline V gene encodes CDR1 SGHTS and CDR2 YDEGEE. The V end was cut by 3 bases, the J end by 1 base, with 5 bases between. The CDR3 is 12 amino acids. CDR3 in amino acids: CASSSSSYEQYF. The CDR3 region has the DNA TGTGCCAGCAGCTCCTCTTCCTACGAGCAGTACTTC.